This T cell receptor (beta chain) was documented in a study of PD-1 blockade in classical Hodgkin lymphoma. Study-level points and caveats: Diversity in CD4+ TCRs, unlike that measured in CD8+ TCRs, had risen significantly by C4D1. Exclusion was applied to patients who started nivolumab under 1 year after ASCT. Complete responders had baseline diversity similar to newly diagnosed patients.

For this clone: Its antigen is undetermined.

The time point: cycle 4 day 1 (C4D1), after more than five weeks of nivolumab. Following autologous stem cell transplantation, relapse occurred in every patient, and exposure to brentuximab vedotin varied. Classifying best responses yielded complete response, partial response or progressive disease. Trimming cost V 0 bases and J 1 base, with 6 bases left between them. CDR3 size: 14 residues. Germline V gives CDR1 SGHTA, CDR2 FQGNSA. Here immunoSEQ multiplex PCR was the method, and the copy in TCRdb shows in-frame clones only, minus some. The table lists 100,000 or so clones, roughly nine tenths of them singletons.

Sequencing was performed on peripheral blood mononuclear cells (PBMCs), taken before the fourth cycle of nivolumab. This receptor was identified in a human donor with classical Hodgkin lymphoma. This rearrangement joins TRBV7-2 to TRBJ1-2; D not resolved. CDR3 DNA sequence: TGTGCCAGCAGCTTAGCCCTCCATAACTATGGCTACACCTTC. Protein product: CASSLALHNYGYTF.